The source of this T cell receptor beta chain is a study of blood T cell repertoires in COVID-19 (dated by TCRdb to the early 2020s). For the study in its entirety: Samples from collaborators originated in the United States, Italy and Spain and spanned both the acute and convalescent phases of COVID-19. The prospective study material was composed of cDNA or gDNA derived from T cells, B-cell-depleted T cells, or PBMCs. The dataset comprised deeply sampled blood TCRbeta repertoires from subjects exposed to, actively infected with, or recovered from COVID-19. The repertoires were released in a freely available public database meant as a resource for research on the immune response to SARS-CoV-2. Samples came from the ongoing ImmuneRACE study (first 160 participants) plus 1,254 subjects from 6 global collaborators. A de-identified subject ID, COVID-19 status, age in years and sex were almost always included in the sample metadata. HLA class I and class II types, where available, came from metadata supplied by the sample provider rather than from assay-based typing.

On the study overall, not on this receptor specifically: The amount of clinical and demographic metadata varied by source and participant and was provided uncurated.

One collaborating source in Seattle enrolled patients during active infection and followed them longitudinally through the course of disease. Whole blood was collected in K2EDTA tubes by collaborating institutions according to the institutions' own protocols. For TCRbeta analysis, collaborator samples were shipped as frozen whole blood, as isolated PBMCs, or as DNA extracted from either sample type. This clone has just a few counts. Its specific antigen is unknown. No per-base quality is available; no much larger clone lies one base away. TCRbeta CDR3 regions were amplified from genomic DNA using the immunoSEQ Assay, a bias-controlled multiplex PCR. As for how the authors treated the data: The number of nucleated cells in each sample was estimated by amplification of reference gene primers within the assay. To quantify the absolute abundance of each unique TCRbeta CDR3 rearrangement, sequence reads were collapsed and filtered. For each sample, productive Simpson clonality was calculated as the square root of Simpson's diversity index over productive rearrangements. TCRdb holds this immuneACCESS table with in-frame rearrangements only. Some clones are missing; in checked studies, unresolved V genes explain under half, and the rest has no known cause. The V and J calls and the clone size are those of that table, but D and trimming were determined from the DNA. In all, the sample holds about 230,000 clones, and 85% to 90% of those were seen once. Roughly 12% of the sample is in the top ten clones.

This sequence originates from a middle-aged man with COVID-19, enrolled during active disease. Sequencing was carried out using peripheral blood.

The CDR3 protein is CASSLLGGIEQYF. The DNA sequence reads TGTGCCAGCAGTTTATTGGGAGGGATCGAGCAGTACTTC. This chain joins TRBV28 to TRBJ2-7, with 7 bases in between that match TRBD2. V is cut back by 1 base and J by 6 bases, with 3 bases in the junction unmatched. The CDR3 spans 13 residues, from the cysteine through the phenylalanine. Only CDR3 DNA is held: 39 bases, read in frame from base 1. The germline V gene encodes CDR1 MDHEN and CDR2 SYDVKM.